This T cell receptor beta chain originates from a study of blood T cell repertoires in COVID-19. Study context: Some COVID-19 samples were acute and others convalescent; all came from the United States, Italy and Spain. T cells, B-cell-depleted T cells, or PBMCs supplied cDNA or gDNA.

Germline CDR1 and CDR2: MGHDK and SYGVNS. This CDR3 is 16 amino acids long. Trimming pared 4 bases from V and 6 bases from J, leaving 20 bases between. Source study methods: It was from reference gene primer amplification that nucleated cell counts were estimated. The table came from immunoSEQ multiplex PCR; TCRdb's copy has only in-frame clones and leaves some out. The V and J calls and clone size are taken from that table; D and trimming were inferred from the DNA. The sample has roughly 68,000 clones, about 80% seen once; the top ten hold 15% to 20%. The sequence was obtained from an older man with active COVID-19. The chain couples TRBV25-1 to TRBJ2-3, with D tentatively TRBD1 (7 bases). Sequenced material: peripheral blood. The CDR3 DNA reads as TGTGCCAGCAGTGGGCCTTGGGCAGGGGGACTCGATACGCAGTATTTT. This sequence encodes CASSGPWAGGLDTQYF.